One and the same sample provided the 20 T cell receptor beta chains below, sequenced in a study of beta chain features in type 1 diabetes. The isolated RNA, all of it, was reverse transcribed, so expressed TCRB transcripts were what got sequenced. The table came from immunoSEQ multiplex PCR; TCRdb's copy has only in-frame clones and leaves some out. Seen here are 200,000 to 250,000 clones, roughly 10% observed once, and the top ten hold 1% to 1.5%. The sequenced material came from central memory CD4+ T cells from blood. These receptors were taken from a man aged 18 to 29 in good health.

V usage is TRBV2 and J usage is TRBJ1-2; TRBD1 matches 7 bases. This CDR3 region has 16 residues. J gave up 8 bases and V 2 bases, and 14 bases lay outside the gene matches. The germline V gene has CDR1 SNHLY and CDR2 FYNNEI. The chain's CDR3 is CASSESRYKGAAGYTF. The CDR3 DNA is TGTGCCAGCAGTGAATCAAGGTATAAGGGGGCGGCCGGCTACACCTTC.

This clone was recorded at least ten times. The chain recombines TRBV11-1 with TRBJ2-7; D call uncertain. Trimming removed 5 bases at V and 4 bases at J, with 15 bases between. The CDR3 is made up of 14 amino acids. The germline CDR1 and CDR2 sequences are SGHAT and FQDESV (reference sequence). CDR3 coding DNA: TGTGCCAGCAGCCCCTACTTTTCGGCTTACGAGCAGTACTTC. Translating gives CASSPYFSAYEQYF.

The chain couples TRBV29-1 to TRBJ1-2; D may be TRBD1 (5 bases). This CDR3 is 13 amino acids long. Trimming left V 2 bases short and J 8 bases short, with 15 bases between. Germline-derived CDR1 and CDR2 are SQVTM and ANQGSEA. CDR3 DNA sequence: TGCAGCGTTGAATCCCCAGGGATCGGAGGCTACACCTTC. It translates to CSVESPGIGGYTF.

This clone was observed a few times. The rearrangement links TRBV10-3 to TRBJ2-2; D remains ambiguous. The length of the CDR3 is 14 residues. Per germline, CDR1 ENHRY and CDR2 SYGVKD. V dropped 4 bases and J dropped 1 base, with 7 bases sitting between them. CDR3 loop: CAISGRLNTGELFF. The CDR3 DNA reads TGTGCCATCAGTGGGCGCCTGAACACCGGGGAGCTGTTTTTT.

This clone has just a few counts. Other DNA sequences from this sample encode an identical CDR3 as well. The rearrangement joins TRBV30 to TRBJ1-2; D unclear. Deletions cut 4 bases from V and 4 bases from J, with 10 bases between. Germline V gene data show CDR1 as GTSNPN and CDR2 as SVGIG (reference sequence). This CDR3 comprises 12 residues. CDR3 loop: CAWTPGGYGYTF. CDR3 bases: TGTGCCTGGACCCCGGGAGGCTATGGCTACACCTTC.

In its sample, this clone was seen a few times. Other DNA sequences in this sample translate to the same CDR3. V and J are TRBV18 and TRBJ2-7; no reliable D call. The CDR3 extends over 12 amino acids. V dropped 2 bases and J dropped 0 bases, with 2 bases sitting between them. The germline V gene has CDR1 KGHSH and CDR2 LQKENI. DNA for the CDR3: TGTGCCAGCTCACCAAGCTCCTACGAGCAGTACTTC. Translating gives CASSPSSYEQYF. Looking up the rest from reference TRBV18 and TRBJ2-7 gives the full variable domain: NAGVMQNPRHLVRRRGQEARLRCSPMKGHSHVYWYRQLPEEGLKFMVYLQKENIIDESGMPKERFSAEFPKEGPSILRIQQVVRGDSAAYFCASSPSSYEQYFGPGTRLTVT.

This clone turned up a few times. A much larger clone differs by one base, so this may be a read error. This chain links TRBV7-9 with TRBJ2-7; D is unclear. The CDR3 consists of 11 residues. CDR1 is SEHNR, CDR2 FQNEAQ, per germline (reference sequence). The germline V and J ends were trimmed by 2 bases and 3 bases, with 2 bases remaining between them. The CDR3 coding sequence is TGTGCCAGCAGCTTACACTACGAGCAGTACTTC. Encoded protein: CASSLHYEQYF. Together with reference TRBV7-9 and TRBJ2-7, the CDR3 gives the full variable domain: DTGVSQNPRHKITKRGQNVTFRCDPISEHNRLYWYRQTLGQGPEFLTYFQNEAQLEKSRLLSDRFSAERPKGSFSTLEIQRTEQGDSAMYLCASSLHYEQYFGPGTRLTVT.

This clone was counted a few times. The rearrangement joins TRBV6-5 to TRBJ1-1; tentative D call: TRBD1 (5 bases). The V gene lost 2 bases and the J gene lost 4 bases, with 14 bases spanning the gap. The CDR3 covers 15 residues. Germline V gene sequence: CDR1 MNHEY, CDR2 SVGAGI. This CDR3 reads CASSYREGRRTEAFF. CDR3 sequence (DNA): TGTGCCAGCAGTTACAGAGAGGGGCGCCGCACTGAAGCTTTCTTT.

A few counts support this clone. The CDR3 DNA is TGTGCCTGGAATCTTCGGGAACTTGGCAGGGGAACCCAGTACTTC. Translating it yields CAWNLRELGRGTQYF. This sequence joins TRBV30 and TRBJ2-5, with D maybe TRBD1 (6 bases). The CDR3 sequence is 15 residues long. V was cut by 4 bases and J by 8 bases, with 23 bases left in between. In germline, CDR1 is GTSNPN, CDR2 SVGIG (reference sequence).

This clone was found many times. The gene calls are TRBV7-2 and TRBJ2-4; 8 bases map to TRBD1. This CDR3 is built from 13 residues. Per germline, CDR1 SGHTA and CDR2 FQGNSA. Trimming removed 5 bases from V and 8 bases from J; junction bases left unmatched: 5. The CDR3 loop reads CASSQDRAYIQYF. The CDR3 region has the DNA TGTGCCAGCAGCCAGGACAGGGCGTACATTCAGTACTTC.

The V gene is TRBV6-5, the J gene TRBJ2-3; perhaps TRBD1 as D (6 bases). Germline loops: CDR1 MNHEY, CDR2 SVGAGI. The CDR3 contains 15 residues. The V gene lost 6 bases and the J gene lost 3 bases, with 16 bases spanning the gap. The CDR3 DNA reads TGTGCCAGCAGCCCCTCGGCGCAGGGGACAGATACGCAGTATTTT. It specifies CASSPSAQGTDTQYF.

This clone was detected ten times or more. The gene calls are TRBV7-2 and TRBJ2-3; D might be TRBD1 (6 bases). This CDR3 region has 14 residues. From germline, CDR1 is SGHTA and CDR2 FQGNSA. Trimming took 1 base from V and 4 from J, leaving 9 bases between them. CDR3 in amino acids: CASSLVTGPDTQYF. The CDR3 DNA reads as TGTGCCAGCAGCTTAGTGACAGGTCCAGATACGCAGTATTTT. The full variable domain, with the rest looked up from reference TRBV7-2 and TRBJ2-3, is GAGVSQSPSNKVTEKGKDVELRCDPISGHTALYWYRQSLGQGLEFLIYFQGNSAPDKSGLPSDRFSAERTGGSVSTLTIQRTQQEDSAVYLCASSLVTGPDTQYFGPGTRLTVL.

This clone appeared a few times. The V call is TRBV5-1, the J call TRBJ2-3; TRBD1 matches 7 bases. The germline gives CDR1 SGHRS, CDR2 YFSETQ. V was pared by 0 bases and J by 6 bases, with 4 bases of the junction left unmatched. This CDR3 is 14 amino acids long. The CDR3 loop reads CASSLGQGFDTQYF. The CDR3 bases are TGCGCCAGCAGCTTGGGACAGGGATTTGATACGCAGTATTTT.

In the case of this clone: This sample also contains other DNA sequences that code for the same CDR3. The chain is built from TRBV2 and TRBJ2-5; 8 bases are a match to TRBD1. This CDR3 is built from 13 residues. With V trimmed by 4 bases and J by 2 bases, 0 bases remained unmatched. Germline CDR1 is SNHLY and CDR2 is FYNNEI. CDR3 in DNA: TGTGCCAGCAGTGGGACAGGGCAAGAGACCCAGTACTTC. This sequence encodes CASSGTGQETQYF.

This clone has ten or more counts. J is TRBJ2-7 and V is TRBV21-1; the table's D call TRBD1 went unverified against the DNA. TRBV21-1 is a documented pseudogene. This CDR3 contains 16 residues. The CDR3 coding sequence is TGTGCCAGCAGCAATCGAAGTCCAGGGGTCATCTACGAGCAGTACTTC. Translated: CASSNRSPGVIYEQYF.

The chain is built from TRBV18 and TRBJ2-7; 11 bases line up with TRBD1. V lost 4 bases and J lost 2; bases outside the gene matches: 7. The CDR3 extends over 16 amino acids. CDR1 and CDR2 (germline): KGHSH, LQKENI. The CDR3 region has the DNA TGTGCCAGCTCACTCAACCGGGACAGGGGGGCCTACGAGCAGTACTTC. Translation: CASSLNRDRGAYEQYF.

CDR3 amino acids: CATSREWYQGAPNEQFF. The CDR3 DNA sequence: TGTGCCACCAGCAGAGAGTGGTACCAGGGGGCTCCCAATGAGCAGTTCTTC. The V call is TRBV15, the J call TRBJ2-1, with 8 bases fitting TRBD1. V gave up 0 bases and J gave up 6 bases; unmatched junction bases: 10. The CDR3 runs 17 residues. From germline, CDR1 is LNHNV and CDR2 YYDKDF (reference sequence).

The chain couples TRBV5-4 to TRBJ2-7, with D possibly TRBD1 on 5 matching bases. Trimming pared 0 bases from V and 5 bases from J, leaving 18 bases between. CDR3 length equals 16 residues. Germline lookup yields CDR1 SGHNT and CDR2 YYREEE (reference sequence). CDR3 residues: CASSLGRTDLGHEQYF. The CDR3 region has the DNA TGTGCCAGCAGCTTGGGTCGAACGGATCTGGGGCACGAGCAGTACTTC.

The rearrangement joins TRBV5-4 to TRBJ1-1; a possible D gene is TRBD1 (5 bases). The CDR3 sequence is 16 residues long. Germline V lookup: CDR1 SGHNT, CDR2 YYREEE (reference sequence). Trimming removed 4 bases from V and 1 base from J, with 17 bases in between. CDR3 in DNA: TGTGCCAGCAGCCCATGGCTGGACACTACGAACACTGAAGCTTTCTTT. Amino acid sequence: CASSPWLDTTNTEAFF.

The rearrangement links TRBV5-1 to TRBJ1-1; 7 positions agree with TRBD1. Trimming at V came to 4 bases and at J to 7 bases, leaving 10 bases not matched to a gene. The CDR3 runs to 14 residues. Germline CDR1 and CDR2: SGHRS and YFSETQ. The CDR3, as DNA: TGCGCCAGCAGCCCGGATTCGGGACAGTTTGAAGCTTTCTTT. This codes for CASSPDSGQFEAFF.